This T cell receptor (beta chain) appears in the sequencing data of a study of T cells in localized non-small cell lung cancer. Sequencing used immunoSEQ multiplex PCR; TCRdb keeps in-frame clones, though not all of them. The repertoire consists of 45,000 to 70,000 clones, with 86% occurring once and the leading ten covering roughly 5.1%. The TCR was taken from a woman aged 40-69 years with stage I lung adenocarcinoma. The sequenced sample was peripheral blood, obtained before any cancer treatment.

CDR3 residues: CASSLQVNQPQHF. CDR3 bases: TGTGCCAGCAGCTTACAGGTGAATCAGCCCCAGCATTTT. This chain connects TRBV27 to TRBJ1-5; the D gene is possibly TRBD1 (5 bases). The V gene's germline CDR1 is MNHEY and CDR2 SMNVEV (reference sequence). V lost 6 bases, J lost 4 bases, and 10 bases lay in between. The CDR3 totals 13 residues.